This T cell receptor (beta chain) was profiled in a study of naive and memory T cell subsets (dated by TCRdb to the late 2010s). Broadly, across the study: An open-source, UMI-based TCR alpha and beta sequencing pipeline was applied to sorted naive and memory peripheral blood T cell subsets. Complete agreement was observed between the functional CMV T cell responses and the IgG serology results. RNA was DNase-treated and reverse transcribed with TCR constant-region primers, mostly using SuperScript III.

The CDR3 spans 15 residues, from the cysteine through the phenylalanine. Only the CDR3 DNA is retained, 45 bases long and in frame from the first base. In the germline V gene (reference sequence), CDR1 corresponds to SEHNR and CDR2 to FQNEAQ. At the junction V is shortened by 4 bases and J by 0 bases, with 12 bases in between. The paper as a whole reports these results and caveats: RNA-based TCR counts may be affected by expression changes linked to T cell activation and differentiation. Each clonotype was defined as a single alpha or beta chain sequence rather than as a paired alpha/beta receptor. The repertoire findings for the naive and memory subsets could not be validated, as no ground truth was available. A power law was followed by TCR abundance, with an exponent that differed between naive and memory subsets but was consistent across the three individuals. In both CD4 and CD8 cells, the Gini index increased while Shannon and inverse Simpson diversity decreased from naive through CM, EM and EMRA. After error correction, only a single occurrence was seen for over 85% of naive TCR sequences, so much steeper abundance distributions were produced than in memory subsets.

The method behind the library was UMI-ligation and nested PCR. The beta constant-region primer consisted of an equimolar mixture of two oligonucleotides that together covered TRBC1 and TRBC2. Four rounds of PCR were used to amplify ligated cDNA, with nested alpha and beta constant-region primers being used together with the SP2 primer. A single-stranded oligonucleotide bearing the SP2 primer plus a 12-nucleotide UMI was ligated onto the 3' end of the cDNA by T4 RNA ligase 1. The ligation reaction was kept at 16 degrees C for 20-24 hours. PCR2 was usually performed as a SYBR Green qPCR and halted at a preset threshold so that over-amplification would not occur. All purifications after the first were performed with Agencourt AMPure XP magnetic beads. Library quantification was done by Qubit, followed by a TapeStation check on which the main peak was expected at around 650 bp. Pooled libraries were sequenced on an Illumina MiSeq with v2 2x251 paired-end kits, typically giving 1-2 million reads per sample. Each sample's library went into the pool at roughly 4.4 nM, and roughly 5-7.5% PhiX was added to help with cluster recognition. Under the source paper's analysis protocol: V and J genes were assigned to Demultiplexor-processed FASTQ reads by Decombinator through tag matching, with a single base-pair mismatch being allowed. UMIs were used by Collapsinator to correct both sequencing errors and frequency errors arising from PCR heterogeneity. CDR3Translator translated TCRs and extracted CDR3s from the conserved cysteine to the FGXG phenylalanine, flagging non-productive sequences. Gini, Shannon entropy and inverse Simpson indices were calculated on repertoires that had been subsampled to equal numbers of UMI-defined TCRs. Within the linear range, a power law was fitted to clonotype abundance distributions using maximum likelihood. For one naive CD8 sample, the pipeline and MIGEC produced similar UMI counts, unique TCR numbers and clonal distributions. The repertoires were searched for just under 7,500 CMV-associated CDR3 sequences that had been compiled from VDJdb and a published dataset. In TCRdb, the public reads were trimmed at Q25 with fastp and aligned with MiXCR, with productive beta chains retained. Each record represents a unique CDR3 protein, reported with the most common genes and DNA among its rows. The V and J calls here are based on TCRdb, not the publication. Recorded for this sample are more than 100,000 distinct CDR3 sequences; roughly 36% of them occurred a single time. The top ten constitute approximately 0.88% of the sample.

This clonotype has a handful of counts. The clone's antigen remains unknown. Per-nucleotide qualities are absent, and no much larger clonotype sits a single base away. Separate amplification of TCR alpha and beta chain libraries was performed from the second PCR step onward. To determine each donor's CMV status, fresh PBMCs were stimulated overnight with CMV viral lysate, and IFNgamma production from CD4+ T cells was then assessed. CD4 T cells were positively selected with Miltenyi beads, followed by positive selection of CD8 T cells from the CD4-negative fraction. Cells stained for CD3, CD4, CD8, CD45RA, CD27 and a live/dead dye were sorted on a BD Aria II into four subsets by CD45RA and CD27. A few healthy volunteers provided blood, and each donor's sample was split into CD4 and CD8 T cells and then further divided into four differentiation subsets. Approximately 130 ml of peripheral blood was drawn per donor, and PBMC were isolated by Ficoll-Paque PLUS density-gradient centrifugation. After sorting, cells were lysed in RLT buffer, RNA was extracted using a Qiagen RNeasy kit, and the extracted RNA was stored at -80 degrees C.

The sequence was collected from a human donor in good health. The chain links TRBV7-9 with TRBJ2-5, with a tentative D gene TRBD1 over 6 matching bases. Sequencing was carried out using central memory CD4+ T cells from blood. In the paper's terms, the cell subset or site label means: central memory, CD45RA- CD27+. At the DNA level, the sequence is TGTGCCAGCAGCTCCGGGACAATCAACCAAGAGACCCAGTACTTC. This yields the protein CASSSGTINQETQYF.